This paragraph covers one T cell receptor beta chain sequence. Authors' analysis steps: Amplification from reference gene primers served as the basis for estimated nucleated cell counts. This table comes from immunoSEQ multiplex PCR, and its TCRdb copy is limited to in-frame clones, with some not included. V, J and clone size are taken as reported in that table, and D and trimming were inferred from the DNA itself. The data hold some 200,000 clones, with just under 85% observed a single time. The sample comes from a study of blood T cell repertoires in COVID-19. V lost 2 bases, J lost 3 bases, and 23 bases stayed unmatched. This CDR3 spans 21 amino acids. Germline V lookup: CDR1 LGHNT, CDR2 FRNRAP.

This chain connects TRBV12-5 to TRBJ1-1; TRBD1 agrees at 8 bases. The source is a woman aged 50 to 65 with active or convalescent COVID-19. Material: peripheral blood. This CDR3 is CASGLTLSPPETDRVDTEAFF. In DNA form, the CDR3 reads TGTGCTAGTGGTTTGACGCTAAGCCCCCCGGAGACGGACAGGGTTGACACTGAAGCTTTCTTT.